This T cell receptor (beta chain) was found in a study of blood T cell repertoires in COVID-19. Study-level background: The study drew acute and convalescent COVID-19 samples from the United States, Italy and Spain. PBMCs, B-cell-depleted T cells, or T cells were the source of the cDNA or gDNA that made up the material.

Germline values: CDR1 SNHLY, CDR2 FYNNEI. Trimming pared 6 bases from V and 4 bases from J, leaving 12 bases between. The CDR3 extends over 14 amino acids. Original processing methods: The assay estimated nucleated cells by amplifying reference gene primers. Sequencing used immunoSEQ multiplex PCR; TCRdb keeps in-frame clones, though not all of them. The V and J calls and clone size were taken over from that table, and D and trimming were inferred from the DNA. The sample has some 76,000 clones; around 83% are singletons. The sequenced sample was peripheral blood. The sequence came from a human donor in a cohort sampled during active COVID-19. J is TRBJ2-2 and V is TRBV2; the D gene is possibly TRBD2 (5 bases). CDR3 nucleotides: TGTGCCAGCAGGGACTTAGCAGGCACCGGGGAGCTGTTTTTT. Translation: CASRDLAGTGELFF.